This T cell receptor (beta chain) was recorded in a study of read filtering for tumor transcriptome and immune sequencing (dated by TCRdb to 2020 to 2022). In terms of the full investigation: The cohort consisted of about 17 male and approximately 15 female patients, with a mean age of 65.9 years and an age range of roughly 45 to 80. By revised international staging, fewer than ten patients were R-ISS I, under 20 were R-ISS II and roughly 7 were R-ISS III. After DNase treatment, whole-transcriptome libraries were prepared using the TruSeq RNA Access Library Prep Kit. TCR-region mapped reads per sample ranged from about 4 to 10.27 million with IR-seq versus only 85 to 1273 with RNA-seq. TCR repertoires obtained by targeted immune repertoire sequencing and by bulk whole-transcriptome sequencing performed on the same bone marrow samples were compared. One of the main goals was to work out a read-filtering strategy for immune repertoire data, in particular whether clonotypes backed by only a single read should be removed. What the authors observed across the whole study: Compared with RNA-seq, IR-seq captured clonotypes at much greater depth and more reliably, and a smaller IR-seq throughput was enough to identify most of the shared clonotypes. When single-read clonotypes were removed, the proportions of shared clonotypes in IR-seq and RNA-seq correlated more strongly. Single-read clonotypes made up roughly four fifths of clonotypes but 3% to 4% of total reads in IR-seq, and 70% to 75% of clonotypes and around 45% of reads in RNA-seq. The sorted CD138-negative fraction was not purified T cells but a mixed bone marrow immune population.

As to this clonotype: Its antigen is still unknown. There are no base qualities to consult, and no much larger clone falls within one base.

Every patient had bone marrow sampled at the time of active disease. Bone marrow mononuclear cells were isolated by Ficoll-Hypaque density gradient centrifugation. CD138-negative cells were obtained by negative selection after labeling with CD138 magnetic microbeads on a MACS separator, removing myeloma plasma cells. Flow cytometry on an Attune NxT with CD138 antibodies was used to check the purity of the isolated cells. TRIzol reagent was used to extract total RNA, and a NanoDrop spectrophotometer was used to quantify the extracted RNA. For each patient, paired RNA-seq and IR-seq were run on the CD138-negative bone marrow sample from that patient. The V end gives up 6 bases and the J end 6 bases, leaving 10 bases in the junction not matched to a gene. Including the terminal cysteine and phenylalanine, the CDR3 comprises 15 residues. Of the read, only the CDR3 DNA is kept; its 45 bases are in frame from base 1.

TCR libraries were built from roughly 440 ng RNA with the Immunoverse kit, using molecular barcoded adaptors covering alpha/delta and beta/gamma chains. The same RNA used for transcriptome sequencing was used for TCR library preparation. Sequencing of the TCR libraries was done on an Illumina HiSeq 4000 with 2 x 150 cycles. From the authors' description of their analysis: Using MiXCR, which included quality filtering and error correction, TCR reads were aligned to human V, D, J and C references and then assembled into CDR3 clonotypes. The tcR package in R was used to analyze clonotype counts and gene usage diversity. For inspection of raw mapping reads, RNA-seq reads were mapped by STAR aligner version 2.5.3a onto GRCh37 of the human genome. To test the effect of sequencing depth on detected clonotypes, IR-seq fastq files were randomly downsampled using Seqtk 1.3. TCRdb's own reprocessing of the public reads used fastp at Q25 and MiXCR and kept productive beta chains. One record per CDR3 amino acid sequence lists the most common genes and DNA. The authors' filters were not applied to this entry. The sample contains tens of thousands of distinct CDR3 sequences, around a fifth of them found a single time. The ten largest make up about a tenth of the sample.

Sequencing input: a population of CD138-negative cells sorted from bone marrow. Read against the paper, the sample's cell subset or site label means: bone marrow mononuclear cells depleted of CD138+ plasma/myeloma cells by negative magnetic selection. This sequence originates from a donor aged 40 or older with multiple myeloma. The chain uses TRBV12-3 or TRBV12-4 and TRBJ1-5; 8 of the junction bases match TRBD1. The DNA is TGTGCCAGCAGCCCGAGGACAGGGTTCAGTCAGCCCCAGCATTTT. It encodes CASSPRTGFSQPQHF.